A selection of T cell receptor beta chains follows, all from one sample in a study of OX40 agonist ivuxolimab in advanced cancers. Repertoires were generated with immunoSEQ multiplex PCR, while TCRdb's copy carries only in-frame clones and drops some. The table records under 70,000 clones, about 90% of them present only once. The material sequenced was CD4+ or CD8+ T cells sorted from blood, taken in a trial of the OX40 agonist ivuxolimab. These receptors came from an adult with an advanced solid tumor such as melanoma, head and neck, liver or kidney cancer. Each CDR3 is given with its conserved first and last residue. The order of the fields is D gene, J gene, V gene, clone size, CDR3 protein, CDR3 DNA. The D gene is left open where the match is weak. Only part of the rows carry a size: once, few, many, or a class if the clone is expanded.

.,TRBJ2-2,TRBV6-5,.,CASSPGTGELFF,TGTGCCAGCAGTCCCGGTACCGGGGAGCTGTTTTTT
TRBD1,TRBJ1-1,TRBV5-1,.,CASSTGGGPTNTEAFF,TGCGCCAGCAGCACGGGAGGGGGCCCTACCAACACTGAAGCTTTCTTT
.,TRBJ1-3,TRBV4-1,.,CASSQVGVGNTIYF,TGCGCCAGCAGCCAAGTAGGGGTAGGAAACACCATATATTTT
.,TRBJ2-5,TRBV28,.,CASEDEQGPKYQETQYF,TGTGCCAGCGAGGACGAGCAGGGCCCTAAGTACCAAGAGACCCAGTACTTC
TRBD1,TRBJ1-2,TRBV28,.,CASSPDRGYGYTF,TGTGCCAGCAGTCCCGACAGGGGATATGGCTACACCTTC
.,TRBJ2-3,TRBV7-3,.,CASSLFSPTLGTDTQYF,TGTGCCAGCAGCTTATTTTCCCCGACCCTAGGCACAGATACGCAGTATTTT
TRBD2,TRBJ2-7,TRBV27,.,CASTRRLSKQRGAGEQYF,TGTGCCAGCACTAGGCGCCTCAGTAAACAGCGGGGGGCGGGCGAGCAGTACTTC
TRBD2,TRBJ2-7,TRBV6-5,.,CASSSFGEGTYEQYF,TGTGCCAGCAGTTCCTTCGGGGAGGGCACCTACGAGCAGTACTTC
.,TRBJ1-1,TRBV6-5,once,CASSYSSNTEAFF,TGTGCCAGCAGTTACTCAAGCAACACTGAAGCTTTCTTT
TRBD2,TRBJ2-1,TRBV9,.,CASSGSGGLYNEQFF,TGTGCCAGCAGCGGAAGCGGGGGCCTTTACAATGAGCAGTTCTTC
.,TRBJ1-4,TRBV28,.,CASSFSSGKLFF,TGTGCCAGCAGTTTCTCAAGTGGAAAACTGTTTTTT
.,TRBJ2-2,TRBV4-3,.,CASSQDIGWGAEDTGELFF,TGCGCCAGCAGCCAAGATATTGGCTGGGGGGCCGAGGACACCGGGGAGCTGTTTTTT
.,TRBJ1-2,TRBV19,.,CASRPAPIHGYTF,TGTGCCAGTAGACCGGCGCCTATTCATGGCTACACCTTC
.,TRBJ1-2,TRBV6-5,.,CASSYSGPAGYTF,TGTGCCAGCAGTTACTCGGGGCCGGCTGGCTACACCTTC
.,TRBJ1-2,TRBV7-3,.,CASSLGDGSVYGYTF,TGTGCCAGCAGCTTAGGGGACGGTAGCGTCTATGGCTACACCTTC
.,TRBJ1-1,TRBV2,once,CASSPTPGQGKTEAFF,TGTGCCAGCAGCCCTACACCGGGGCAGGGGAAGACTGAAGCTTTCTTT
.,TRBJ2-7,TRBV4-3,.,CASSQELVGAGQYF,TGCGCCAGCAGCCAAGAATTAGTCGGGGCCGGACAGTACTTC
.,TRBJ1-5,TRBV5-8,medium-sized,CASSWEGGEGNQPQHF,TGTGCCAGCAGCTGGGAGGGTGGGGAAGGCAATCAGCCCCAGCATTTT
.,TRBJ2-7,TRBV5-1,.,CASSFLYEQYF,TGCGCCAGCAGCTTTTTGTACGAGCAGTACTTC
.,TRBJ1-1,TRBV14,.,CASSQGDHRNGGAEAFF,TGTGCCAGCAGCCAAGGCGACCACAGGAACGGAGGGGCTGAAGCTTTCTTT
TRBD1,TRBJ1-2,TRBV4-3,.,CASSQPLGRGQRNYGYTF,TGCGCCAGCAGCCAACCTCTAGGCAGGGGGCAGAGGAACTATGGCTACACCTTC
TRBD2,TRBJ2-1,TRBV6-5,.,CASSPRGAHYNEQFF,TGTGCCAGCAGTCCGCGGGGGGCCCACTACAATGAGCAGTTCTTC
.,TRBJ1-2,TRBV6-5,.,CASSYRAPRYGYTF,TGTGCCAGCAGTTACCGGGCCCCCCGCTATGGCTACACCTTC
.,TRBJ1-5,TRBV19,.,CASSIGQNSNQPQHF,TGTGCCAGTAGTATAGGACAGAACAGCAATCAGCCCCAGCATTTT
.,TRBJ2-3,TRBV2,.,CAGLGTDTQYF,TGTGCCGGACTGGGCACAGATACGCAGTATTTT
.,TRBJ1-1,TRBV27,.,CASSWGAGYGGTEAFF,TGTGCCAGCAGTTGGGGGGCTGGCTACGGGGGCACTGAAGCTTTCTTT
.,TRBJ1-2,TRBV27,.,CASSLNRENNYGYTF,TGTGCCAGCAGTTTAAACAGGGAAAATAACTATGGCTACACCTTC
TRBD1,TRBJ2-7,TRBV13,.,CASSLGTVSYEQYF,TGTGCCAGCAGCCTGGGGACAGTTTCTTACGAGCAGTACTTC
TRBD2,TRBJ2-7,TRBV4-3,once,CASSQDSGTSGGRYEQYF,TGCGCCAGCAGCCAAGATAGCGGGACTAGCGGGGGTCGCTACGAGCAGTACTTC
.,TRBJ1-3,TRBV4-1,.,CASSQEPRYYSGNTIYF,TGCGCCAGCAGCCAAGAGCCTCGATATTACTCTGGAAACACCATATATTTT
TRBD1,TRBJ2-7,TRBV4-1,.,CASSLTGGFSYEQYF,TGCGCCAGCAGCTTGACAGGGGGATTCTCCTACGAGCAGTACTTC
TRBD1,TRBJ2-1,TRBV7-9,.,CASSLDGTGLRNEQFF,TGTGCCAGCAGCTTAGATGGGACAGGGCTACGAAATGAGCAGTTCTTC
.,TRBJ2-7,TRBV6-5,.,CASRPSVAYEQYF,TGTGCCAGCAGACCCAGTGTAGCCTACGAGCAGTACTTC
.,TRBJ2-7,TRBV5-4,.,CASSLRQSPYEQYF,TGTGCCAGCAGCTTGCGGCAGAGCCCCTACGAGCAGTACTTC
.,TRBJ1-1,TRBV11-2,.,CASSLVKDTYLPTEAFF,TGTGCCAGCAGCTTAGTTAAGGATACTTACCTCCCCACTGAAGCTTTCTTT
.,TRBJ1-4,TRBV4-1,.,CASSGPGVWEKLFF,TGCGCCAGCAGTGGGCCGGGAGTTTGGGAAAAACTGTTTTTT
.,TRBJ2-7,TRBV7-9,.,CASSPSIEGSYEQYF,TGTGCCAGCAGCCCGTCTATAGAGGGGAGCTACGAGCAGTACTTC
.,TRBJ1-5,TRBV27,.,CASSLTGARQPQHF,TGTGCCAGCAGTTTAACGGGGGCGCGGCAGCCCCAGCATTTT
.,TRBJ2-3,TRBV6-1,once,CASSEELVIDTQYF,TGTGCCAGCAGTGAGGAGCTAGTAATTGATACGCAGTATTTT
TRBD1,TRBJ1-1,TRBV9,.,CASSEGAPGQGSTEAFF,TGTGCCAGCAGCGAGGGGGCCCCGGGACAGGGGAGCACTGAAGCTTTCTTT
.,TRBJ1-1,TRBV28,once,CASSSYTEAFF,TGTGCCAGCAGTTCGTACACTGAAGCTTTCTTT
.,TRBJ2-4,TRBV13,.,CASSLGPPKNIQYF,TGTGCCAGCAGCTTAGGGCCCCCCAAAAACATTCAGTACTTC
.,TRBJ2-1,TRBV27,.,CASSPDLRSEQFF,TGTGCCAGCAGTCCTGACTTAAGGTCTGAGCAGTTCTTC
.,TRBJ1-2,TRBV28,.,CASVPTANYGYTF,TGTGCCAGCGTACCGACGGCTAACTATGGCTACACCTTC
TRBD1,TRBJ1-1,TRBV4-1,.,CASSQMGQGAEAFF,TGCGCCAGCAGCCAGATGGGACAGGGCGCTGAAGCTTTCTTT
TRBD1,TRBJ1-1,TRBV6-6,.,CASRPITGGTEAFF,TGTGCCAGCAGGCCCATCACAGGGGGCACTGAAGCTTTCTTT
.,TRBJ2-1,TRBV5-8,.,CASSPGGLNEQFF,TGTGCCAGCAGTCCCGGGGGCCTCAATGAGCAGTTCTTC
.,TRBJ2-5,TRBV6-1,.,CASSDYLLARSEETQYF,TGTGCCAGCAGTGATTACTTGCTAGCCCGGAGCGAAGAGACCCAGTACTTC
.,TRBJ2-5,TRBV5-6,once,CASSLVLAAPETQYF,TGTGCCAGCAGCTTGGTCTTGGCGGCCCCAGAGACCCAGTACTTC